This T cell receptor beta chain originates from a study of patients and donors after allogeneic stem cell transplantation. V was cut by 1 base and J by 7 bases, with 8 bases left in between. Per the germline V gene, CDR1 is LGHNA and CDR2 is YSLEER. The CDR3 has 13 amino acids. Via MiXCR, TCRdb re-called the RT-PCR reads, giving one row per CDR3 protein. The data contain about 960,000 distinct CDR3 sequences, about 20% of them singletons. This sequence was found in a human donor who was either an allogeneic HSCT recipient or a stem cell or donor lymphocyte infusion donor (not recorded which). It is not recorded whose cells these are; they may come from a transplant donor. The chain employs TRBV4-3 and TRBJ1-5; D remains unclear. Sequencing was performed on blood, either unsorted or a sorted T cell fraction (not recorded which). The CDR3 DNA is TGCGCCAGCAGCCAAGTGAGGGAGCAGCCCCAGCATTTT. Translation: CASSQVREQPQHF.